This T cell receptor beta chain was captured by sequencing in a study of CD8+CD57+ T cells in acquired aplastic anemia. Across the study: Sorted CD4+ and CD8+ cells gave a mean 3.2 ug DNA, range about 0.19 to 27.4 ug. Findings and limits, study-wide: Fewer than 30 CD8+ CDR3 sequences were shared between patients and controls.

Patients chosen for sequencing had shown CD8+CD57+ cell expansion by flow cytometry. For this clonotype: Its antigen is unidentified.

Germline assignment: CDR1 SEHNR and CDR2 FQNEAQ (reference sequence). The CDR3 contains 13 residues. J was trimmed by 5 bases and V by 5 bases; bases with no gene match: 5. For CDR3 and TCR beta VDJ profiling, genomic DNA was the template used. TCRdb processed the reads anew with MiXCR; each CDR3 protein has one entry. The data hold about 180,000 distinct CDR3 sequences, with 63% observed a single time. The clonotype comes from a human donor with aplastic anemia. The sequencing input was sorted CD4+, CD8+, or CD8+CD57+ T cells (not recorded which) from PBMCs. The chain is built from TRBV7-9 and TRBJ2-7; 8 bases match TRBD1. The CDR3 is CASSPGQGHEQYF. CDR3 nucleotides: TGTGCCAGCAGCCCCGGACAGGGCCACGAGCAGTACTTC.